The T cell receptor beta chain under discussion was sequenced for a study of identical twins. Notes on the study in general: Some out-of-frame alpha sequences were shared by twins, and these showed excess low generation probability. Where beta out-of-frame sequences were concerned, excess twin sharing was weaker.

Points on this clonotype: Antigen: not known.

All donors were healthy, and all were Caucasian. From the 5' RACE reads, TCRdb called clonotypes with MiXCR, one entry per CDR3 protein. The table includes roughly 540,000 distinct CDR3 sequences, less than 25% detected once. This sample was shared with a second study, whose subject was T cells expressing NK-cell markers. As reported in that work: Topping the CD3+CD56-NKG2C+ fraction as well were these clonotypes, in several donors.

The sample was CD4+ T cells sorted from blood. This TCR was recovered from a woman between 18 and 29 years old in good health.

CDR3 coding DNA: TGTGCCAGCAGTTTGTATACGGGAGAAAGGGAGACCCAGTACTTC. This encodes CASSLYTGERETQYF. This rearrangement joins TRBV27 to TRBJ2-5, with D tentatively TRBD2 (6 bases). The V end lost 3 bases, the J end lost 5 bases, and 16 bases lay between the germline ends. Germline V gene sequence: CDR1 MNHEY, CDR2 SMNVEV (reference sequence). The CDR3 runs 15 residues.